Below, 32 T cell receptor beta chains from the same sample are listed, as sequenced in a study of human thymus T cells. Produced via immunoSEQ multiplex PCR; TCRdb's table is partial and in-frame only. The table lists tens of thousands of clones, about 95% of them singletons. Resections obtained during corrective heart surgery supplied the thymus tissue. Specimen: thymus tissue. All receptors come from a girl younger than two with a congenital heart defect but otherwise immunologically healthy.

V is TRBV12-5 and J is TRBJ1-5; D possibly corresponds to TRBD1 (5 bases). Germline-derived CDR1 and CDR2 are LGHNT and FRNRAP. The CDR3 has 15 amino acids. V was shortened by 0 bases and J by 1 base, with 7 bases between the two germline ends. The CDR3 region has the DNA TGTGCTAGTGGTTTGGTAGACAGCAGCAATCAGCCCCAGCATTTT. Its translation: CASGLVDSSNQPQHF.

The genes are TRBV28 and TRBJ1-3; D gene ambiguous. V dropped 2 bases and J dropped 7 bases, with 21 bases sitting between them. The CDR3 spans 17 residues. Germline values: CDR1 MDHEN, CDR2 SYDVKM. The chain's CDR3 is CASSLGLGHGKPNTIYF. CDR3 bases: TGTGCCAGCAGTTTAGGGTTGGGCCACGGCAAACCTAACACCATATATTTT.

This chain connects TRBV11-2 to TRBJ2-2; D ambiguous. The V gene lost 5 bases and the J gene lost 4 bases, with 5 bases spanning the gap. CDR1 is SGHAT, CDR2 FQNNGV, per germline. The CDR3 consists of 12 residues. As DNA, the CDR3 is TGTGCCAGCAGCGAATCCACCGGGGAGCTGTTTTTT. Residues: CASSESTGELFF.

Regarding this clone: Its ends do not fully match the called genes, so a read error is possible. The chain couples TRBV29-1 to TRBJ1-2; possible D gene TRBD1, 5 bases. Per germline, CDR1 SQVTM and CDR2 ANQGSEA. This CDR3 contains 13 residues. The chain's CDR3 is CGSRAKFNYGYTF. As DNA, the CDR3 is TGTGGCTCCAGGGCCAAGTTTAACTATGGCTACACCTTC.

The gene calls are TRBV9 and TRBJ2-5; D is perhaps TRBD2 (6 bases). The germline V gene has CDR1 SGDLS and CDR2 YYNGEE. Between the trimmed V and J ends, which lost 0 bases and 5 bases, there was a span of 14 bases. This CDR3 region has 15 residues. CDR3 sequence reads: CASSVGTGEEETQYF. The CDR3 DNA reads TGTGCCAGCAGCGTAGGGACCGGGGAGGAGGAGACCCAGTACTTC.

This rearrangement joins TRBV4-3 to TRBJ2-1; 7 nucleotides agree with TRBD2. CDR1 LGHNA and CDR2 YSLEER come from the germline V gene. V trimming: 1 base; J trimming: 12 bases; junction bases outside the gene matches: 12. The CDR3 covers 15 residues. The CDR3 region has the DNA TGCGCCAGCAGCCAAGTGGTCGGGGGAGGGCTGGGGCAGTTCTTC. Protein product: CASSQVVGGGLGQFF.

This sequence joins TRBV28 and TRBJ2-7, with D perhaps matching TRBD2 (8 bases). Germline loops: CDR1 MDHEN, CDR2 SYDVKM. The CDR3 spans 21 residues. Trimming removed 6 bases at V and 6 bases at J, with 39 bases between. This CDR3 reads CASSNRGPSRTQREYPGEQYF. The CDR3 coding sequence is TGTGCCAGCAGCAACAGGGGACCCTCACGCACTCAGCGGGAGTACCCTGGCGAGCAGTACTTC.

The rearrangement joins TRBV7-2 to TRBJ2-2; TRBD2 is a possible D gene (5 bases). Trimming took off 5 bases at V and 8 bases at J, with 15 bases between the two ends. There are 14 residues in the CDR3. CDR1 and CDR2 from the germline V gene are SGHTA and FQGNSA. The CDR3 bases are TGTGCCAGCAGCCCTCCCGGGGTCCAAGGGGAGCTGTTTTTT. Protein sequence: CASSPPGVQGELFF. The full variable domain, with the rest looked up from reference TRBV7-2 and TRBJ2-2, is GAGVSQSPSNKVTEKGKDVELRCDPISGHTALYWYRQSLGQGLEFLIYFQGNSAPDKSGLPSDRFSAERTGGSVSTLTIQRTQQEDSAVYLCASSPPGVQGELFFGEGSRLTVL.

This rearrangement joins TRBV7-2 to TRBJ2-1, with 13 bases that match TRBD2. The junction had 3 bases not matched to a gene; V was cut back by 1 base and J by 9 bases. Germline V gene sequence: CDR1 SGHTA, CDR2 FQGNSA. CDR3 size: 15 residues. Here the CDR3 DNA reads TGTGCCAGCAGCTTAGGCACTAGCGGGAGGGGTGAGCAGTTCTTC. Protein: CASSLGTSGRGEQFF.

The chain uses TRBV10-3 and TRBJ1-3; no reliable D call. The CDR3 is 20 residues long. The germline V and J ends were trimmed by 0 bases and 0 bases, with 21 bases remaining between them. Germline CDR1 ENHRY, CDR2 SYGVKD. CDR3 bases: TGTGCCATCAGTGAGTCCGGAGTTAGCGACGCTCGCCTCTCTGGAAACACCATATATTTT. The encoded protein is CAISESGVSDARLSGNTIYF.

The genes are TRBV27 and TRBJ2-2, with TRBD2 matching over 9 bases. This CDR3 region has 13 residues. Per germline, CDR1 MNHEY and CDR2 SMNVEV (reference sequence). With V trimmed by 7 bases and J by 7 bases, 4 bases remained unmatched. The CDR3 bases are TGTGCCAGCACCCCAGCGGGGGGCGGGGAGCTGTTTTTT. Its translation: CASTPAGGGELFF.

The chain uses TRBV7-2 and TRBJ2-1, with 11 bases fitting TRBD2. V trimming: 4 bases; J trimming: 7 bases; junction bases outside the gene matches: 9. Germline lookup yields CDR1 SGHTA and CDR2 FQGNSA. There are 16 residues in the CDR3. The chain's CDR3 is CASSSRTSGRLNEQFF. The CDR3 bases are TGTGCCAGCAGCTCCCGAACTAGCGGGAGACTGAATGAGCAGTTCTTC.

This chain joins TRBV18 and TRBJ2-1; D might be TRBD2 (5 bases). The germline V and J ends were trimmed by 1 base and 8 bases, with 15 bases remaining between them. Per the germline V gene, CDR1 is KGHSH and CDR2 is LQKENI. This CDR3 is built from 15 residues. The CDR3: CASSPRDRGWDEQFF. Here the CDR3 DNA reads TGTGCCAGCTCACCACGAGACCGGGGTTGGGATGAGCAGTTCTTC.

CDR3 loop: CASSPPGITDTQYF. The CDR3 DNA follows: TGTGCCAGCAGCCCCCCGGGGATCACAGATACGCAGTATTTT. The chain links TRBV6-5 to TRBJ2-3, with D tentatively TRBD2 (5 bases). V lost 6 bases and J 2 bases, leaving 12 bases between the germline ends. The V gene's germline CDR1 is MNHEY and CDR2 SVGAGI. The CDR3 contains 14 residues.

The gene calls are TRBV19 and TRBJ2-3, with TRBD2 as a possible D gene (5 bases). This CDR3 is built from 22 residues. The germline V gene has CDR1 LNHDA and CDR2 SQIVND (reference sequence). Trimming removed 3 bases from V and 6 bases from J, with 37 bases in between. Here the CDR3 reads CASSINSTGTEVRASRRDTQYF. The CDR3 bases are TGTGCCAGTAGTATCAATTCGACCGGAACGGAGGTTAGGGCCTCGCGTCGGGATACGCAGTATTTT.

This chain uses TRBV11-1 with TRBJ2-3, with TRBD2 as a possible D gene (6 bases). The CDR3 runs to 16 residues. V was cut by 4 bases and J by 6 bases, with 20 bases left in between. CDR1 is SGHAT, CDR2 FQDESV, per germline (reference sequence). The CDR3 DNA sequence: TGTGCCAGCAGCTCGAGCCCCGCGCGGGGATCGGATACGCAGTATTTT. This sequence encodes CASSSSPARGSDTQYF.

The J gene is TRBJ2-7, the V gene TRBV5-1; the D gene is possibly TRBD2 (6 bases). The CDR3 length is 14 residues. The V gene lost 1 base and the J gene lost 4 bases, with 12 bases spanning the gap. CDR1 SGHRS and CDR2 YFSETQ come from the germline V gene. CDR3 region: CASSLRSGPYEQYF. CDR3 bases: TGCGCCAGCAGCTTGCGGAGCGGGCCTTACGAGCAGTACTTC. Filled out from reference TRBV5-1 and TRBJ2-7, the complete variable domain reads KAGVTQTPRYLIKTRGQQVTLSCSPISGHRSVSWYQQTPGQGLQFLFEYFSETQRNKGNFPGRFSGRQFSNSRSEMNVSTLELGDSALYLCASSLRSGPYEQYFGPGTRLTVT.

This CDR3 is CASSKKGEGRRTF. CDR3 DNA: TGTGCCAGCAGCAAAAAGGGAGAGGGGAGGCGAACCTTC. This chain joins TRBV2 and TRBJ1-2; a possible D gene is TRBD1 (5 bases). The CDR3 runs to 13 residues. Trimming removed 6 bases from V and 14 bases from J, with 22 bases in between. Germline CDR1 and CDR2: SNHLY and FYNNEI.

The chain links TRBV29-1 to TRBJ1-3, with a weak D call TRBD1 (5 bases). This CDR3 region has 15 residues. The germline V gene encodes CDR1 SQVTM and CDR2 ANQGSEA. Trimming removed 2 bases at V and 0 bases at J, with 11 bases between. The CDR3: CSVELGGSSGNTIYF. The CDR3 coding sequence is TGCAGCGTTGAACTGGGGGGGAGCTCTGGAAACACCATATATTTT.

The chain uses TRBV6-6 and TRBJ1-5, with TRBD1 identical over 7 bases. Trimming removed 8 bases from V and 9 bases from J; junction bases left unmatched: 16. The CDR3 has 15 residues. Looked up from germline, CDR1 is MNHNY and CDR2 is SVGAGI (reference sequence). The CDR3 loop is CASDGGTDREAPQHF. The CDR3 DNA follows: TGTGCCAGCGACGGGGGAACAGACAGGGAGGCGCCCCAGCATTTT.

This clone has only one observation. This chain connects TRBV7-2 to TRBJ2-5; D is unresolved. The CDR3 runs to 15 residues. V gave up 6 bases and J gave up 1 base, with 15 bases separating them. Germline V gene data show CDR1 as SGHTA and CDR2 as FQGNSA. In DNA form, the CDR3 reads TGTGCCAGCAGTATCGTGATCGGATTCCAAGAGACCCAGTACTTC. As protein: CASSIVIGFQETQYF.

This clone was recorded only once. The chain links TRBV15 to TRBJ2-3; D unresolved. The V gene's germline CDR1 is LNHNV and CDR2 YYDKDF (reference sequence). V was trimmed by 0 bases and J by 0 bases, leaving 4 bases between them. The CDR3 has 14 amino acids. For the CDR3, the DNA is TGTGCCACCAGCAGAGACAGCAGCACAGATACGCAGTATTTT. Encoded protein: CATSRDSSTDTQYF.

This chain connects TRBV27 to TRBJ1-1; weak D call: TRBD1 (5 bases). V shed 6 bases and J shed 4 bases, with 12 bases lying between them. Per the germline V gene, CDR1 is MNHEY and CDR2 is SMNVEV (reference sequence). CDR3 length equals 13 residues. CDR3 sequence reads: CASRNRWGTEAFF. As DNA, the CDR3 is TGTGCCAGCAGGAACAGGTGGGGCACTGAAGCTTTCTTT.

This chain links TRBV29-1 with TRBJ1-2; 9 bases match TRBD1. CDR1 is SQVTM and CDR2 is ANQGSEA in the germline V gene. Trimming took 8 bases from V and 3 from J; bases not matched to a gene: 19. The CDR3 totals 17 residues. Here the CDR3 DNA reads TGCAGCCCGGAGGGCCCCCCCCCGAGACAGGGGGACTATGGCTACACCTTC. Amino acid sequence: CSPEGPPPRQGDYGYTF.

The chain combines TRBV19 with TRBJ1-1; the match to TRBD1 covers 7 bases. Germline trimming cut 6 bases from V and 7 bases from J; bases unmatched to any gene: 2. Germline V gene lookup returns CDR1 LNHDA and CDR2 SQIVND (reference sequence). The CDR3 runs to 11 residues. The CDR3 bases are TGTGCCAGTAGAAGGGGGCTTGAAGCTTTCTTT. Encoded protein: CASRRGLEAFF.

DNA for the CDR3: TGCGCCAGCAGCTCGGACATACTACAAGTAACGCAGTATTTT. Residues: CASSSDILQVTQYF. The chain has TRBV5-1 and TRBJ2-3; perhaps TRBD1 as D (5 bases). V lost 3 bases to trimming and J lost 9 bases, with 17 bases between them. The CDR3 is 14 residues long. The germline gives CDR1 SGHRS, CDR2 YFSETQ.

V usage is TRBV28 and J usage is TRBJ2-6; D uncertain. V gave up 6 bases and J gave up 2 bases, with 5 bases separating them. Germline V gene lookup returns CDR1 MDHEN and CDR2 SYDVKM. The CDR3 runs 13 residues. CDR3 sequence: CASSPPGANVLTF. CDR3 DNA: TGTGCCAGCAGCCCTCCTGGGGCCAACGTCCTGACTTTC.

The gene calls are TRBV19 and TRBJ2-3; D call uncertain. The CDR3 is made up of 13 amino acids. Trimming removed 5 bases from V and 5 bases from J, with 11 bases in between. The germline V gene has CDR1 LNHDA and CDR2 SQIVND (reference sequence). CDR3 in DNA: TGTGCCAGTAGTGTCACCAAGAAAGATACGCAGTATTTT. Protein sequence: CASSVTKKDTQYF.

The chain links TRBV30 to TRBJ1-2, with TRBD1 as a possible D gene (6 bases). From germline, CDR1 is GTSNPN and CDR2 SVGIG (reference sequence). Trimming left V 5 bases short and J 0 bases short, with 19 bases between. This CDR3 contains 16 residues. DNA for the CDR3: TGTGCCTGGTTCGGTTTGACAGGCAGAGCTAACTATGGCTACACCTTC. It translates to CAWFGLTGRANYGYTF.

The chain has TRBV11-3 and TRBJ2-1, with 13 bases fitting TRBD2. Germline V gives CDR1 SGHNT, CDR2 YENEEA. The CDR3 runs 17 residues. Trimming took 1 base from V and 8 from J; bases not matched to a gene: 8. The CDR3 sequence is CASSLGFRTSGSYEQFF. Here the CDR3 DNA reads TGTGCCAGCAGCTTAGGTTTCAGGACTAGCGGGAGCTATGAGCAGTTCTTC.

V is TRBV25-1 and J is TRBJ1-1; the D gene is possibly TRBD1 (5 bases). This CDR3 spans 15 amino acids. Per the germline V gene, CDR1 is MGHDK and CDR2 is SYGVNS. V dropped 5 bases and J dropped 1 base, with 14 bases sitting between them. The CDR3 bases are TGTGCCAGCAGTCGCCGCCGGCAGGGGAACACTGAAGCTTTCTTT. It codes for CASSRRRQGNTEAFF.

CDR3 nucleotide sequence: TGTGCTAGTGGTCAAAAAGGGGACAGCTCCTACAATGAGCAGTTCTTC. It encodes CASGQKGDSSYNEQFF. V is TRBV12-5 and J is TRBJ2-1; 7 bases line up with TRBD1. The germline gives CDR1 LGHNT, CDR2 FRNRAP. The V segment lost 5 bases and the J segment 0 bases; nucleotides outside the gene matches: 7. The CDR3 is 16 amino acids. Looking up the rest from reference TRBV12-5 and TRBJ2-1 gives the full variable domain: DARVTQTPRHKVTEMGQEVTMRCQPILGHNTVFWYRQTMMQGLELLAYFRNRAPLDDSGMPKDRFSAEMPDATLATLKIQPSEPRDSAVYFCASGQKGDSSYNEQFFGPGTRLTVL.